The TCR beta chain described here comes from a study of identifying expanded T cells in peripheral blood. The method was immunoSEQ multiplex PCR; TCRdb's version includes in-frame clones alone and lacks a portion of them. This table has 100,000 to 150,000 clones, 84% appearing once. The CDR3 covers 16 residues. The germline V gene encodes CDR1 MNHNY and CDR2 SVGAGI (reference sequence). The sequencing sample was made of blood. V gene TRBV6-6 combines with J gene TRBJ2-2; 7 bases align to TRBD2. This TCR was sampled from a person aged 18 to 75 in good health. CDR3 nucleotides: TGTGCGGCTCTTAGACGGAGACGGGGGGACACCGGGGAGCTGTTTTTT. Amino acids: CAALRRRRGDTGELFF.